The text below deals with one TCR beta chain. Its target is not known. This entry comes from a study of cytomegalovirus exposure and HLA in healthy donors. Study-wide results and limits: An assumption of roughly uniform sequencing depth across donors underlay the presence/absence analyses. Trimming of TCR beta V- and J-genes showed a link, identified in a later analysis, to a missense DCLRE1C variant. Some TCR beta chains (roughly 160 of them) were listed as cytomegalovirus-associated. Several of the most significant clusters appeared, in a later analysis, to be linked to common viral pathogens.

PCR was performed using 60 Vbeta and 13 Jbeta primers. Generated by immunoSEQ multiplex PCR, the TCRdb table keeps only in-frame clones and is missing some. The sample includes roughly 150,000 clones, 82% of them seen just once. Per the germline V gene, CDR1 is SEHNR and CDR2 is FQNEAQ (reference sequence). V was pared by 5 bases and J by 7 bases, with 12 bases between. The CDR3 covers 13 residues. Sequenced sample: PBMCs. The source of this sequence is a girl between 10 and 17 years old in good health and CMV-seropositive. The chain employs TRBV7-9 and TRBJ2-1, with TRBD2 as a possible D gene (6 bases). DNA for the CDR3: TGTGCCAGCAGCAACAACGGGGGTAATGAGCAGTTCTTC. Protein product: CASSNNGGNEQFF.